This T cell receptor beta chain appears in the sequencing data of a study of cytomegalovirus exposure and HLA in healthy donors. Details on this clone: Antigen specificity is unknown.

The PCR ran on 60 Vbeta and 13 Jbeta primers. As handled by the study authors: Unique TCR beta chains numbered roughly 80 million in a later analysis, with around 10 million shared. TCRdb's copy holds only in-frame clones and misses some; the assay was immunoSEQ multiplex PCR. V, J and clone size are those of that table, while D and trimming were read from the DNA. The repertoire holds about 270,000 clones, with about 66% as singletons. Notes on the study in general: Reports indicated that the classifier achieved high specificity and sensitivity in diagnosing cytomegalovirus status.

The length of the CDR3 is 15 residues. Per germline, CDR1 SEHNR and CDR2 FQNEAQ (reference sequence). V was clipped by 3 bases and J by 2 bases; unmatched bases: 3. This receptor was taken from a female donor in good health and CMV-seronegative. This chain uses TRBV7-9 with TRBJ1-3; 8 bases are shared with TRBD1. Input material: PBMCs. CDR3 loop: CASSFTGGTGNTIYF. CDR3 in DNA: TGTGCCAGCAGCTTTACAGGGGGAACTGGAAACACCATATATTTT.